This TCR beta chain appears in the sequencing data of a study of T cells in Graves' hyperthyroidism and ophthalmopathy. Germline V gene data show CDR1 as SGHTA and CDR2 as FQGTGA. CDR3 size: 15 residues. V lost 6 bases, J lost 2 bases, and 7 bases stayed unmatched. RNA transcripts provided the source from which TCR beta CDR3 regions were amplified. HTBI primers drove first-round RT-PCR of the TCR CDR3. TCRdb analysed the multiplex PCR reads with MiXCR anew, one entry per CDR3 protein. The sample lists roughly 550,000 distinct CDR3 sequences, approximately 16% seen once, with 25% to 35% in the top ten. The PBMCs were taken from around 9.1 ml of fresh peripheral blood.

The sequence was collected from a woman in her twenties or thirties with Graves' ophthalmopathy. The sequenced material came from blood. The V gene is TRBV7-3, the J gene TRBJ2-3; 8 positions match TRBD2. The CDR3 loop is CASSVGLGNTDTQYF. Written as DNA, the CDR3 is TGTGCCAGCAGTGTGGGACTAGGAAACACAGATACGCAGTATTTT. Variable domain in full (rest from reference TRBV7-3 and TRBJ2-3): GAGVSQTPSNKVTEKGKYVELRCDPISGHTALYWYRQSLGQGPEFLIYFQGTGAADDSGLPNDRFFAVRPEGSVSTLKIQRTERGDSAVYLCASSVGLGNTDTQYFGPGTRLTVL.